These T cell receptor beta chains were read from a single sample in a study of T cells in Graves' hyperthyroidism and ophthalmopathy. TCRdb processed the multiplex PCR reads anew with MiXCR; each CDR3 protein has one entry. The data contain 200,000 to 250,000 distinct CDR3 sequences, about a sixth of them singletons. Material: blood. These TCRs come from a man between 50 and 59 years old with Graves' hyperthyroidism. The CDR3 runs from the conserved cysteine through the conserved F or W.

v_call	j_call	cdr3_aa
TRBV6-1	TRBJ2-1	CASKGGEGDEQFF
TRBV28	TRBJ1-2	CATHRQGVLGYTF
TRBV20-1	TRBJ2-1	CSARTSGRAGAYNEQFF
TRBV19	TRBJ2-1	CASSIEGASYNEQFF
TRBV28	TRBJ2-7	CASSLAGEEYEQYF
TRBV25-1	TRBJ2-4	CASSEKGREGLQNIQYF
TRBV6-1	TRBJ2-5	CASTSGNEETQYF
TRBV3-1	TRBJ2-7	CASSQDLRAYEQYF
TRBV3-1	TRBJ2-7	CASSSTGTSPEQYF
TRBV6-2/TRBV6-3	TRBJ2-7	CASSPHQRGYEQYF
TRBV19	TRBJ2-7	CASSRDLRPYEQYF
TRBV2	TRBJ2-5	CACPGLAETQYF
TRBV12-3/TRBV12-4	TRBJ2-3	CASSLKGGGRALDTQYF
TRBV27	TRBJ1-6	CASSFGSSYNSPLHF
TRBV19	TRBJ1-5	CASSMDGKFNQPQHF
TRBV9	TRBJ1-4	CASSPQGKMTNEKLFF
TRBV27	TRBJ2-5	CASSLSYGPETQYF
TRBV7-2	TRBJ2-1	CASSLAWGLAGHEQFF
TRBV28	TRBJ2-1	CASSSPGRLNEQFF
TRBV7-9	TRBJ2-5	CASSLPPFRTRWQETQYF
TRBV27	TRBJ1-6	CASSLSSWFAYTLSSYNSPLHF
TRBV18	TRBJ1-3	CASSPPGAASGNTIYF
TRBV28	TRBJ1-2	CASSALQVGYTF
TRBV12-3/TRBV12-4	TRBJ2-7	CASSEQGAFYEQYF
TRBV11-1	TRBJ2-5	CASRPRGMETQYF
TRBV5-1	TRBJ2-5	CASGLTGTNQETQYF
TRBV7-8	TRBJ1-1	CASSRDRGRSEAFF
TRBV2	TRBJ1-1	CASSAIRTGGTEAFF
TRBV5-1	TRBJ2-3	CASSLQAGGPADTQYF
TRBV20-1	TRBJ2-7	CSARDLFIVLAGDNLVGEQYF
TRBV12-3/TRBV12-4	TRBJ2-5	CASRGLLAGETQYF
TRBV24-1	TRBJ2-1	CATSDPGLAGGDEQFF
TRBV27	TRBJ2-3	CASSPRTGGSTDTQYF
TRBV11-2	TRBJ2-1	CASSLERGPYNEQFF
TRBV12-5	TRBJ1-5	CASGLTGGRQPQHF
TRBV28	TRBJ2-3	CASSFDLGGVVTDTQYF
TRBV4-1	TRBJ2-1	CASSPSGAGGPNEQFF
TRBV3-1	TRBJ2-7	CASSQNYGSLDRQYF
TRBV18	TRBJ1-4	CASSPTGNEKLFF
TRBV30	TRBJ1-1	CAWSRGFTEAFF
TRBV30	TRBJ2-7	CAWSVGQGANYEQYF
TRBV6-2/TRBV6-3	TRBJ1-5	CASRRAGWGNQPQHF
TRBV18	TRBJ2-2	CASSQQGADTGELFF
TRBV2	TRBJ2-5	CASAGTGLEETQYF
TRBV7-2	TRBJ2-7	CASSSTGTSGGQYF
TRBV11-1	TRBJ2-7	CASSPAGPLGGEQYF
TRBV28	TRBJ1-1	CASSVQPGQGNTEAFF
TRBV12-3/TRBV12-4	TRBJ2-2	CASSLAGRNGGELFF
TRBV7-8	TRBJ1-4	CASSHRGGKLFF
TRBV10-3	TRBJ2-2	CAISEAGTGPGELFF
TRBV10-3	TRBJ1-4	CAISDRKSRDRGSNEKLFF
TRBV9	TRBJ1-1	CASSTHSHTEAFF
TRBV28	TRBJ2-7	CASSYPSTGKRAYEQYF
TRBV6-1	TRBJ2-3	CASSRTGTGGLDTQYF
TRBV28	TRBJ1-1	CASSTYGAVNTEAFF
TRBV2	TRBJ1-5	CASSEQGGLSNQPQHF
TRBV5-5	TRBJ1-1	CASSLIPGTGGKGEAFF